Detailed here is one TCR beta chain. This specimen belongs to a study of blood T cell repertoires in COVID-19. As for the study in general: Spain, Italy and the United States supplied samples that represented acute and convalescent COVID-19.

Using immunoSEQ multiplex PCR, the repertoire was profiled, and TCRdb retains in-frame clones only, with some absent. The sample holds roughly 100,000 clones, approximately 84% seen once. The CDR3 sequence is 15 residues long. With V trimmed by 3 bases and J by 2 bases, 3 bases remained unmatched. Looked up from germline, CDR1 is SGHDN and CDR2 is FVKESK. The specimen sequenced was peripheral blood. This TCR was sampled from a human donor in a cohort sampled during active COVID-19. The V call is TRBV14, the J call TRBJ2-1, with 8 bases aligning to TRBD2. The CDR3 reads CASSHRGGTYNEQFF. In nucleotides, the CDR3 is TGTGCCAGCAGCCATCGCGGGGGGACCTACAATGAGCAGTTCTTC.